The entry below gives a single T cell receptor beta chain sequence along with its context. Its specificity is not known. J gave up 8 bases and V 4 bases, and 5 bases lay outside the gene matches. The CDR3 totals 12 residues. Germline CDR1 and CDR2: SGHDT and YYEEEE. These data come from a study of blood T cells in healthy people across ages. The use of a sample-barcoded 5' primer and a J-beta primer mix characterized a second PCR of about 6 to 12 cycles. TCRdb recomputed calls from the 5' RACE reads with MiXCR, one row per CDR3 protein. Of approximately 810,000 distinct CDR3 sequences in the sample, more than 25% were seen once. General observations from the study: TCR beta diversity was tightly associated with the proportion of naive T cells.

Roughly 10 milliliters of peripheral blood were drawn from each donor into EDTA-treated tubes. Isolation per sample recovered at least 6.5 million PBMCs. The gene calls are TRBV5-6 and TRBJ1-1, with 7 bases matching TRBD1. This receptor was identified in a woman of 80 years or more in good health. Input material: blood. CDR3 nucleotides: TGTGCCAGCAGCATCCAGGACAGGGAAGCTTTCTTT. Protein sequence: CASSIQDREAFF.